The T cell receptor (beta chain) under discussion was sequenced for a study of brain T cells in children with intractable seizures (dated by TCRdb to the early 2020s). Background on the whole study: A NanoString immunology panel was first used to screen resected brain tissue from 40 to 55 pediatric epilepsy surgery cases for immune gene transcripts. Among the roughly twelve selected surgery cases, eight also had pre-surgery blood sequenced, leaving four with brain tissue only.

As to this clone: The target of this receptor is not known. No base quality values were provided; no much bigger clone lies one nucleotide off.

On the study overall, not on this receptor specifically: Viral specificity was inferred solely from CDR3 sequence similarity, and the HCMV serostatus of the patients was not known. Because sequencing depth differed between pre- and post-surgery blood, the absence of clones from the pre-surgery sample may reflect undersampling.

TCR beta chain sequences were generated from genomic DNA using the immunoSEQ assay. Per the source publication's procedure: CDR3 sequences that did not begin with the conserved framework cysteine at position 104 were removed manually. To get clonality, the normalized Shannon's Diversity Index was subtracted from one, giving values from 0 (maximal diversity) to 1 (oligoclonal). Chi-squared comparison-of-proportions tests were used to check whether the frequency of the same CDR3 differed between samples, for example brain versus blood. Public clonotypes were found through immuneACCESS searches, while the VDJdb browser was used to judge similarity to known antiviral clonotypes. TCRdb's version of the immuneACCESS table is confined to in-frame rearrangements and falls short of the full clone set. An unresolved V gene accounts for under half of the shortfall where checked; the remainder is of unknown origin. V and J calls and clone size follow that table, whereas D and trimming were derived from the DNA. The table for this sample lists about 350,000 clones; over 85% of them were counted only once. The ten most abundant clones make up 5% to 7% of the sample.

The germline V gene provides CDR1 SGHRS and CDR2 YFSETQ. Cut back by 0 bases and 0 bases, the V and J ends lie 4 bases apart. From cysteine to phenylalanine, the CDR3 is 15 amino acids long. Only the CDR3 part of the read is kept: 45 bases, read in frame from the first base. Reading the label with the study, this specimen's time point is: blood from clinic visit 5 months post-surgery; TSC patient then seizure free. The surgery cases that showed the highest brain T cell transcript signatures were chosen for TCR beta chain sequencing of brain tissue, and of blood when it was available. Patients had been treated with at least one anti-epileptic drug before surgery. TCR-sequenced patients were children with drug-resistant epilepsy due to tuberous sclerosis complex, focal cortical dysplasia, Rasmussen encephalitis or hemimegalencephaly. Bulk genomic DNA was extracted from unsorted brain tissue and whole blood with the Monarch genomic DNA purification kit.

The chain is made from TRBV5-1 and TRBJ2-6, with the identity of the D gene unclear. Sequencing used peripheral blood, obtained less than 6 months after surgery. This TCR derives from a boy under two years old with tuberous sclerosis and intractable seizures. The DNA is as follows: TGCGCCAGCAGCTTGGGAAGCTCTGGGGCCAACGTCCTGACTTTC. It codes for CASSLGSSGANVLTF.